In this sample, the clone carrying this T cell receptor beta chain turned up many times. Its antigen is unknown. The time point: blood at routine non-recurrence follow-up after resection. Researchers sequenced whole RNA taken from tumor, nontumor lung or frozen PBMC without sorting. The record originates from a study of spatial heterogeneity in lung cancer. Background on the study: Consistent detection of more beta-chain than alpha-chain sequences was observed. Combinations of a unique TCR and a UMI were tallied in raw reads, and on average each appeared more than ten times. General study points: Ubiquitous expanded tumor TCRs surfaced in blood more at resection than they did at follow-up.

CDR1 is MNHEY, CDR2 SVGEGT, per germline. V gave up 5 bases and J gave up 5 bases, with 15 bases separating them. CDR3 length: 14 residues. TCRdb re-derived calls from the 5' RACE reads in MiXCR, one entry per CDR3 protein. This sample has 110,000 or so distinct CDR3 sequences, with 9.5% to 14% found just once. This clonotype originated in a female donor with early-stage non-small cell lung cancer. The sequencing used PBMCs, collected at follow-up. J is TRBJ1-2 and V is TRBV6-2 or TRBV6-3; D remains ambiguous. The CDR3 nucleotides read TGTGCCAGCAGTACGCCGGGATCTTTTTATGGCTACACCTTC. Amino acid sequence: CASSTPGSFYGYTF.